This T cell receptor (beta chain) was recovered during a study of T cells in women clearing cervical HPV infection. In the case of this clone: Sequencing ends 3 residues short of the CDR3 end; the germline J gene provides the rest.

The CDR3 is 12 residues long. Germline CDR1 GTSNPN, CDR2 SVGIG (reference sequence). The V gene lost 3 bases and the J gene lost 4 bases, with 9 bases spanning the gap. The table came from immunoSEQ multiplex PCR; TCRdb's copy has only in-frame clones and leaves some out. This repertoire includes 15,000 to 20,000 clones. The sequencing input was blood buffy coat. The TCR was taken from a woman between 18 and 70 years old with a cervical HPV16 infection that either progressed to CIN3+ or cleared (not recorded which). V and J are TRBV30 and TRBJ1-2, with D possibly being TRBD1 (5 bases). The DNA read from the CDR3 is TGTGCCTGGAGCCCAGGGAGCTATGGC. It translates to CAWSPGSYG. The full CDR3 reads CAWSPGSYGYTF.